This T cell receptor beta chain stems from a study of T cells expressing NK-cell markers. Study-level information: With respect to HCMV, most of the eight sequenced donors were seropositive, and one was seronegative.

TCRdb re-called the 5' RACE reads, yielding one record per CDR3 amino acid sequence without DNA. This sample's clone table lists 350,000 to 500,000 distinct CDR3 sequences. This CDR3 spans 17 amino acids. Looked up from germline, CDR1 is SGHRS and CDR2 is YFSETQ. The chain carries TRBV5-1 and TRBJ2-3; TCRdb calls TRBD2, which cannot be checked without DNA. The receptor was derived from a woman between 18 and 69 years old in good health. Specimen: blood T cells: a sorted CD56 or NKG2C T cell subset, CD4+ or CD8+ T cells, or bulk PBMC T cells (not recorded which). The CDR3 is CASSLPLREGTTDTQYF.